This T cell receptor (beta chain) originates from a study of cytomegalovirus exposure and HLA in healthy donors. Overall study findings and caveats: Prior analysis indicated that the majority of TCR beta V segments exhibited productivity approximately 87% or approximately 30% of the time. Researchers counted 164 TCR beta chains as cytomegalovirus-associated.

The germline V gene encodes CDR1 SGHTA and CDR2 FQGTGA. The V gene lost 6 bases and the J gene lost 3 bases, with 11 bases spanning the gap. The CDR3 is 13 residues long. PCR primers comprised 60 Vbeta and 13 Jbeta primers. Generated by immunoSEQ multiplex PCR, the TCRdb table keeps only in-frame clones and is missing some. The sample has around 71,000 clones, about 60% seen once. About this clone: The target antigen is unknown.

The material sequenced was PBMCs. The chain combines TRBV7-3 with TRBJ1-2, with a weak D call TRBD1 (5 bases). The sequence was obtained from a man younger than 40 in good health and CMV-seropositive. CDR3 DNA sequence: TGTGCCAGCAGAAGTCAGGGCGACTATGGCTACACCTTC. It yields the protein CASRSQGDYGYTF. Full variable domain (missing parts from reference TRBV7-3 and TRBJ1-2): GAGVSQTPSNKVTEKGKYVELRCDPISGHTALYWYRQSLGQGPEFLIYFQGTGAADDSGLPNDRFFAVRPEGSVSTLKIQRTERGDSAVYLCASRSQGDYGYTFGSGTRLTVV.